The TCR beta chain described here comes from a study of blood T cell repertoires in COVID-19. Per the original methods: Reference gene primers were amplified, and this amplification served to estimate nucleated cell counts. Method: immunoSEQ multiplex PCR; TCRdb's copy keeps in-frame clones and lacks some. V and J calls and clone size are those listed in that table; D and trimming were worked out from the DNA. The sample shows 190,000 or so clones, approximately 86% of them seen only once. V lost 4 bases to trimming and J lost 2 bases, with 15 bases between them. Germline CDR1 and CDR2: SGHRS and YFSETQ. The CDR3 is 15 amino acids.

This sequence joins TRBV5-1 and TRBJ1-1; weak D call: TRBD1 (5 bases). The TCR was taken from a woman in her twenties or thirties who had been exposed to COVID-19. Sequenced material: PBMCs or T cells enriched from blood (not recorded which). CDR3 DNA sequence: TGCGCCAGCAGCGGTCAGTGGGGGGTTAACACTGAAGCTTTCTTT. It is translated as CASSGQWGVNTEAFF. Full variable domain (remainder filled in from reference TRBV5-1 and TRBJ1-1): KAGVTQTPRYLIKTRGQQVTLSCSPISGHRSVSWYQQTPGQGLQFLFEYFSETQRNKGNFPGRFSGRQFSNSRSEMNVSTLELGDSALYLCASSGQWGVNTEAFFGQGTRLTVV.